This T cell receptor beta chain was identified during a study of OX40 agonist ivuxolimab in advanced cancers. Generated by immunoSEQ multiplex PCR, the TCRdb table keeps only in-frame clones and is missing some. The sample shows over 60,000 clones, about 89% of them seen only once. The V and J ends lost 4 bases and 3 bases, in that order; junction bases with no gene match: 7. There are 14 residues in the CDR3. Germline lookup yields CDR1 SGHRS and CDR2 YFSETQ. This receptor was taken from an adult with an advanced solid tumor such as melanoma, head and neck, liver or kidney cancer. The genes are TRBV5-1 and TRBJ2-7, with TRBD1 identical over 7 bases. Sequencing was performed on CD4+ or CD8+ T cells sorted from blood, taken in a trial of the OX40 agonist ivuxolimab. Here the CDR3 reads CASSAGTVDYEQYF. CDR3 coding DNA: TGCGCCAGCAGCGCCGGGACAGTCGACTACGAGCAGTACTTC.